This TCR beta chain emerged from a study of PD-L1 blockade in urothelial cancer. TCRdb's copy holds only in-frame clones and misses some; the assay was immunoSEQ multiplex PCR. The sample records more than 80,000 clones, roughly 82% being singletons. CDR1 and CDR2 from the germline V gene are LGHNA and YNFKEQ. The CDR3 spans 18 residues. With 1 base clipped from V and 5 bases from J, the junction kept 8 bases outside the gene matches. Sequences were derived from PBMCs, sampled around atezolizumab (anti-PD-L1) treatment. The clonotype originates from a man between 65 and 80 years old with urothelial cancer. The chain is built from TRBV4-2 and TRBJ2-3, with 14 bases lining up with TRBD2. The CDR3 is CASSQGTGTSGRRDTQYF. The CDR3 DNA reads TGTGCCAGCAGCCAAGGCACCGGGACTAGCGGGAGAAGAGATACGCAGTATTTT.